This TCR beta chain derives from a study of blood T cells in healthy people across ages. Study-wide results and caveats: Long-lived donors had more naive CD4+ cells and higher diversity than aged donors. Naive T cell percentage strongly correlated with TCR beta diversity. CMV infection status of these donors was not known.

Of note for this clonotype: Its specificity is not known.

PCR was performed a second time for about 6 to 11 cycles using a sample-barcoded 5' primer and a J-beta primer mix. TCRdb redid the calling of the 5' RACE reads with MiXCR, one entry per CDR3 protein. The table shows around 990,000 distinct CDR3 sequences, with around 25% occurring only once. V lost 8 bases and J lost 1, with 16 bases in between. Germline-derived CDR1 and CDR2 are SGHVS and FQNEAQ. The CDR3 contains 15 residues. These same data were also listed under a study on T cells of mothers and their children.

The chain is built from TRBV7-8 and TRBJ2-3, with TRBD2 as a possible D gene (6 bases). Material: blood. This receptor was obtained from a girl aged 2-10 years in good health. The DNA of the CDR3 is TGTGCCAGCTCTTGGGGAGGCGGCGGCACAGATACGCAGTATTTT. This translates into CASSWGGGGTDTQYF.